The rows below give T cell receptor beta chains drawn from one sample of a study of blood T cell repertoires in COVID-19. Using immunoSEQ multiplex PCR, the repertoire was profiled, and TCRdb retains in-frame clones only, with some absent. The table has about 240,000 clones, 87% seen once. Sequencing was carried out using peripheral blood. The receptor source for this set is a man in his sixties who had recovered from COVID-19. Each CDR3 is given with its conserved first and last residue. Each record gives: V gene, J gene, D gene, clone size, CDR3 DNA, CDR3 protein. D genes are given only for firm matches. Clone sizes are given selectively: once, few, many, or a class where the clone is expanded.

v_gene: TRBV7-9; j_gene: TRBJ2-3; d_gene: NA; abundance: NA; CDR3nt: TGTGCCAGCAGCTTAATGGAGGGGGCCCGTACAGATACGCAGTATTTT; CDR3aa: CASSLMEGARTDTQYF
v_gene: TRBV6-1; j_gene: TRBJ2-1; d_gene: NA; abundance: NA; CDR3nt: TGTGCCAGCAGTGAAGGCATAGCCTACAATGAGCAGTTCTTC; CDR3aa: CASSEGIAYNEQFF
v_gene: TRBV19; j_gene: TRBJ2-3; d_gene: TRBD2; abundance: NA; CDR3nt: TGTGCCAGTAGTATCCCGGCTAGCGGGGGGTTGACAGATACGCAGTATTTT; CDR3aa: CASSIPASGGLTDTQYF
v_gene: TRBV30; j_gene: TRBJ2-7; d_gene: TRBD1; abundance: NA; CDR3nt: TGTGCCCTCTGGACAGGGGATTACGAGCAGTACTTC; CDR3aa: CALWTGDYEQYF
v_gene: TRBV6-5; j_gene: TRBJ1-6; d_gene: NA; abundance: NA; CDR3nt: TGTGCCAGCAATCGGAGGTCTGGTAATTCACCCCTCCACTTT; CDR3aa: CASNRRSGNSPLHF
v_gene: TRBV2; j_gene: TRBJ1-2; d_gene: TRBD1; abundance: NA; CDR3nt: TGTGCCAGCAGGGCCGGACAGGCCCTATATGGCTACACCTTC; CDR3aa: CASRAGQALYGYTF
v_gene: TRBV7-9; j_gene: TRBJ1-3; d_gene: NA; abundance: NA; CDR3nt: TGTGCCAGCAGCTTAGCGGGAGGACGCGGAAACACCATATATTTT; CDR3aa: CASSLAGGRGNTIYF
v_gene: TRBV10-3; j_gene: TRBJ2-2; d_gene: NA; abundance: NA; CDR3nt: TGTGCCATCTTAAACACCGGGGAGCTGTTTTTT; CDR3aa: CAILNTGELFF
v_gene: TRBV7-9; j_gene: TRBJ2-2; d_gene: NA; abundance: once; CDR3nt: TGTGCCAGCAGCTTTAGCCAGGGTTCTTGGAACACCGGGGAGCTGTTTTTT; CDR3aa: CASSFSQGSWNTGELFF
v_gene: TRBV6-4; j_gene: TRBJ2-1; d_gene: TRBD1; abundance: once; CDR3nt: TGTGCCAGCAGTCGGGCAGGGGGATACAATGAGCAGTTCTTC; CDR3aa: CASSRAGGYNEQFF
v_gene: TRBV6-5; j_gene: TRBJ1-3; d_gene: TRBD1; abundance: NA; CDR3nt: TGTGCCAGCGGCCCGGGACAGGGGATTGGCACCATATATTTT; CDR3aa: CASGPGQGIGTIYF
v_gene: TRBV3-1/TRBV3-2; j_gene: TRBJ2-1; d_gene: NA; abundance: NA; CDR3nt: TGTGCCAGCAGCCGAGACTATAATGAGCAGTTCTTC; CDR3aa: CASSRDYNEQFF
v_gene: TRBV6-5; j_gene: TRBJ2-1; d_gene: TRBD1; abundance: NA; CDR3nt: TGTGCCAGCAGTTTCCCCCGGGGTACAGGGGAGTCGGAGCAGTTCTTC; CDR3aa: CASSFPRGTGESEQFF
v_gene: TRBV5-8; j_gene: TRBJ1-3; d_gene: NA; abundance: NA; CDR3nt: TGTGCCAGCAGCCCAGAAGGAAACACCATATATTTT; CDR3aa: CASSPEGNTIYF